What follows describes a single T cell receptor (beta chain). Data came from immunoSEQ multiplex PCR; TCRdb stores just in-frame clones and leaves some out. The repertoire holds under 850,000 clones, approximately 77% seen once, with under 2% in the top ten. The data derive from a study of shared clonotypes between healthy human individuals. Naive CD45RA+ and memory CD45RA-negative subsets were split from CD4+ cells. This CDR3 has 13 amino acids. The germline V gene encodes CDR1 SGHAT and CDR2 FQNNGV. V lost 3 bases and J 4 bases, leaving 8 bases between the germline ends. The origin of this receptor is a woman in her 30s in good health. The chain joins TRBV11-2 to TRBJ2-3; no reliable D call. Source material: memory CD4+ T cells sorted from blood. Indicated subset: CD45RA-negative fraction. CDR3 protein: CASSFAVPDTQYF. The CDR3 region has the DNA TGTGCCAGCAGCTTTGCCGTTCCAGATACGCAGTATTTT.